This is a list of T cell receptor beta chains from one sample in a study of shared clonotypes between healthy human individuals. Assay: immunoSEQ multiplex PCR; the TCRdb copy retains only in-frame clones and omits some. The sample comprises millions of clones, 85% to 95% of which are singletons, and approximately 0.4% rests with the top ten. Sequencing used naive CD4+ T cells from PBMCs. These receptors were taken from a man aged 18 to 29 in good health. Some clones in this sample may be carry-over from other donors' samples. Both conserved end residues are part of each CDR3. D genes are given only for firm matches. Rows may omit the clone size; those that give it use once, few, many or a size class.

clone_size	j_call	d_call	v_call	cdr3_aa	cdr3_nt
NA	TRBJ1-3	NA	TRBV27	CASSLPWDGPNSGNTIYF	TGTGCCAGCAGTTTACCTTGGGACGGGCCGAACTCTGGAAACACCATATATTTT
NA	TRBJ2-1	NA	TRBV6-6	CASSYGLARNEQFF	TGTGCCAGCAGTTACGGGCTAGCGCGGAATGAGCAGTTCTTC
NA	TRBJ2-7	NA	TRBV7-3	CASSLQASQHF	TGTGCCAGCAGCCTTCAGGCTTCTCAACACTTC
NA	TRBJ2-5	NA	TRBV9	CASSVISGWGETQYF	TGTGCCAGCAGCGTTATTAGCGGATGGGGGGAGACCCAGTACTTC
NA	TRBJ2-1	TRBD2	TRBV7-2	CASSLASGRFYNEQFF	TGTGCCAGCAGCTTAGCTAGCGGGAGGTTCTACAATGAGCAGTTCTTC
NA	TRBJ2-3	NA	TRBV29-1	CSARQSSTDTQYF	TGCAGCGCCAGACAGAGTAGCACAGATACGCAGTATTTT
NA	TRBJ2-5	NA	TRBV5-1	CASSLPGTAKETQYF	TGCGCCAGCAGCTTGCCCGGGACTGCCAAAGAGACCCAGTACTTC
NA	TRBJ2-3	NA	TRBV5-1	CASSTGGADTQYF	TGCGCCAGCAGCACAGGGGGGGCAGATACGCAGTATTTT
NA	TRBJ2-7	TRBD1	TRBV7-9	CASSFSRDSHEQYF	TGTGCCAGCAGCTTCTCTCGGGACAGCCACGAGCAGTACTTC
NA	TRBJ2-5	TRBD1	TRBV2	CASSLQGAGETQYF	TGTGCCAGCAGTCTACAGGGGGCGGGGGAGACCCAGTACTTC
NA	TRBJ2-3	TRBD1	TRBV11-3	CASSPDRGTQYF	TGTGCCAGCAGCCCGGACAGGGGCACGCAGTATTTT
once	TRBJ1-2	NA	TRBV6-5	CASSYSAGRAHYGYTF	TGTGCCAGCAGTTACTCGGCAGGGAGGGCCCACTATGGCTACACCTTC
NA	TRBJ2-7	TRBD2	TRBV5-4	CASSSLAGGPSYEQYF	TGTGCCAGCAGTTCCTTAGCGGGAGGGCCGTCCTACGAGCAGTACTTC
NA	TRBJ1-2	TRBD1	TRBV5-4	CASSHGGTGRQDYGYTF	TGTGCCAGCAGTCACGGGGGGACAGGGAGGCAAGACTATGGCTACACCTTC
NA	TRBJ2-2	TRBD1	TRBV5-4	CASSLYTGTGPEAGELFF	TGTGCCAGCAGCCTTTATACCGGGACAGGGCCCGAAGCCGGGGAGCTGTTTTTT
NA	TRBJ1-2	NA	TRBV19	CASSPREWGENGYTF	TGTGCCAGTAGCCCCCGGGAATGGGGGGAGAATGGCTACACCTTC
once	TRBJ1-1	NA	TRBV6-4	CASSALRGNTEAFF	TGTGCCAGCAGTGCACTACGGGGTAACACTGAAGCTTTCTTT
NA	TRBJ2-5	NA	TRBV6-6	CASSRATVTQETQYF	TGTGCCAGCAGTAGGGCGACAGTGACCCAAGAGACCCAGTACTTC
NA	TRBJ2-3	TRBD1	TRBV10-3	CAITRDRTDTQYF	TGTGCCATCACCAGGGACAGGACAGATACGCAGTATTTT
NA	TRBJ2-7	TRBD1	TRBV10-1	CASRRDRDTYEQYF	TGCGCCAGCAGGCGGGACAGGGATACCTACGAGCAGTACTTC
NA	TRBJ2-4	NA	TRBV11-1	CASSSSDRRENIQYF	TGTGCCAGCAGCTCCTCTGATCGCCGGGAAAACATTCAGTACTTC
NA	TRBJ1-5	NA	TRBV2	CASSDQNNQPQHF	TGTGCCAGCAGTGACCAGAACAATCAGCCCCAGCATTTT
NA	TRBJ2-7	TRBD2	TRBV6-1	CASSESSGGRYEQYF	TGTGCCAGCAGTGAAAGTAGCGGGGGACGCTACGAGCAGTACTTC
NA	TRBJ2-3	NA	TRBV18	CASSAPAVGTDTQYF	TGTGCCAGCTCTGCTCCAGCGGTGGGCACAGATACGCAGTATTTT
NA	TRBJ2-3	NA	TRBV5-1	CASSLVPEPPDTQYF	TGCGCCAGCAGCTTGGTCCCCGAGCCCCCAGATACGCAGTATTTT